These T cell receptor beta chains were read from a single sample in a study of CD8 T cells in ankylosing spondylitis. One entry per CDR3 protein results from TCRdb running MiXCR on the 5' RACE reads. The table shows under 250,000 distinct CDR3 sequences, with 8.2% occurring only once. Source material: blood, either unsorted or a sorted T cell fraction (not recorded which). These TCRs come from a female donor with ankylosing spondylitis or in good health (not recorded which). The CDR3 runs from the conserved cysteine through the conserved F or W. D genes are given only for firm matches. Clone size appears in some rows only: once, few, many, or a class for an expanded clone.

CDR3: CAARIGAGSPNTQYF
DNA: TGTGCCGCCCGGATCGGGGCGGGAAGCCCGAATACGCAGTATTTT
size: many
V: TRBV6-1
J: TRBJ2-3
D: .

CDR3: CASSFGQIQETQYF
DNA: TGTGCCAGCAGTTTCGGCCAAATCCAAGAGACCCAGTACTTC
size: many
V: TRBV12-3/TRBV12-4
J: TRBJ2-5
D: .

CDR3: CASSQGGRRMNTEAFF
DNA: TGCGCCAGCAGCCAAGGAGGGAGGAGGATGAACACTGAAGCTTTCTTT
size: once
V: TRBV4-3
J: TRBJ1-1
D: .

CDR3: CASSLAPMNTEAFF
DNA: TGCGCCAGCAGCTTGGCTCCCATGAACACTGAAGCTTTCTTT
size: many
V: TRBV5-1
J: TRBJ1-1
D: .

CDR3: CASSDPSDTQYF
DNA: TGTGCCAGCAGTGACCCCTCAGATACGCAGTATTTT
size: many
V: TRBV25-1
J: TRBJ2-3
D: .

CDR3: CASSLEPDQPQHF
DNA: TGTGCCAGCAGCTTGGAGCCCGATCAGCCCCAGCATTTT
size: few
V: TRBV5-5
J: TRBJ1-5
D: .

CDR3: CSVRGARQGSNTEAFF
DNA: TGCAGCGTCCGCGGTGCCCGACAGGGTTCTAACACTGAAGCTTTCTTT
size: many
V: TRBV29-1
J: TRBJ1-1
D: TRBD1

CDR3: CASSLAPGSRETQYF
DNA: TGTGCCAGCAGCTTAGCGCCGGGGAGCCGGGAGACCCAGTACTTC
size: .
V: TRBV7-9
J: TRBJ2-5
D: .

CDR3: CSAQDSASSYEQYF
DNA: TGCAGCGCTCAAGACAGCGCAAGTTCCTACGAGCAGTACTTC
size: many
V: TRBV29-1
J: TRBJ2-7
D: .

CDR3: CAISSGFSTDTQYF
DNA: TGTGCCATCAGCAGCGGTTTTAGCACAGATACGCAGTATTTT
size: many
V: TRBV10-3
J: TRBJ2-3
D: .

CDR3: CASFRGGPLYNEQFF
DNA: TGTGCCAGCTTCCGGGGGGGCCCACTGTACAATGAGCAGTTCTTC
size: many
V: TRBV6-1
J: TRBJ2-1
D: TRBD2

CDR3: CSAEARYNEQFF
DNA: TGCAGTGCCGAGGCCCGATACAATGAGCAGTTCTTC
size: many
V: TRBV20-1
J: TRBJ2-1
D: .

CDR3: CATSPGLGYQETQYF
DNA: TGTGCCACCAGCCCCGGACTCGGGTACCAAGAGACCCAGTACTTC
size: many
V: TRBV15
J: TRBJ2-5
D: .

CDR3: CASSPQAGQTSEKLFF
DNA: TGTGCCAGCTCACCTCAGGCGGGGCAGACGAGTGAAAAACTGTTTTTT
size: many
V: TRBV18
J: TRBJ1-4
D: .

CDR3: CASSFRGRTSGSHEQYF
DNA: TGCGCCAGCAGCTTCAGGGGTCGGACTAGCGGGAGTCACGAGCAGTACTTC
size: many
V: TRBV5-1
J: TRBJ2-7
D: TRBD2

CDR3: CASSLEGALSEQFF
DNA: TGTGCCAGCAGCTTAGAGGGCGCCCTTTCCGAGCAGTTCTTC
size: few
V: TRBV7-9
J: TRBJ2-1
D: .

CDR3: CASSTTRNAADTQYF
DNA: TGTGCCAGCAGCACGACTAGAAACGCCGCGGATACGCAGTATTTT
size: many
V: TRBV7-2
J: TRBJ2-3
D: .